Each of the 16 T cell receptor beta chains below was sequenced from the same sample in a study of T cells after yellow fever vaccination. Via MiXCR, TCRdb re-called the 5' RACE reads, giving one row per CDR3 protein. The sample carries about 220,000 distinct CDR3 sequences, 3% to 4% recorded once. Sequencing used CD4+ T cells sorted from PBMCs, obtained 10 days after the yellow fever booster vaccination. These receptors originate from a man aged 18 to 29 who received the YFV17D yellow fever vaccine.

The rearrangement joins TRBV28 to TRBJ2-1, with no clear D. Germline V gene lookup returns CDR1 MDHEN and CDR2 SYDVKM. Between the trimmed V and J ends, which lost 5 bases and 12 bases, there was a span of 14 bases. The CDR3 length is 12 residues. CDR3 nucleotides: TGTGCCAGCAGTCTCGACCTCAACGGGCAGTTCTTC. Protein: CASSLDLNGQFF.

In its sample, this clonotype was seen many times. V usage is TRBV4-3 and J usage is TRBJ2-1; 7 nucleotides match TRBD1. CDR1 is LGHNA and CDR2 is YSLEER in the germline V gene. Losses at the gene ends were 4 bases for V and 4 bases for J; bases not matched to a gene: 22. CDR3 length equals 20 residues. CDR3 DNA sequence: TGCGCCAGCAGCCGCAAACTCAGTTCCGGGACAGCGACCAGATACAATGAGCAGTTCTTC. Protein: CASSRKLSSGTATRYNEQFF.

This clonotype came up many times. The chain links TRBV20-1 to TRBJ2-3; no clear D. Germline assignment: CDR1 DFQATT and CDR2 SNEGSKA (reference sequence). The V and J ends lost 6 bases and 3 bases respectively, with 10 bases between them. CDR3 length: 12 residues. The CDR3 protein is CSAVGETDTQYF. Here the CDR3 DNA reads TGCAGTGCGGTCGGTGAGACAGATACGCAGTATTTT.

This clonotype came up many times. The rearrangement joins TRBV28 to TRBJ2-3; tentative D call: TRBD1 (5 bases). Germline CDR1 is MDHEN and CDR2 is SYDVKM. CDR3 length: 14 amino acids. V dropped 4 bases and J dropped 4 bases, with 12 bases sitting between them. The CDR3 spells CASSSYTGADTQYF. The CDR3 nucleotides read TGTGCCAGCAGTTCGTACACAGGCGCAGATACGCAGTATTTT.

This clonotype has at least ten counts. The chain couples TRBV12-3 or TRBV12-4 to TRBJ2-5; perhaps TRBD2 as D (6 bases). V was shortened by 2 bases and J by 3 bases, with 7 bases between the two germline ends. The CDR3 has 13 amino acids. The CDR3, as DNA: TGTGCCAGCAGTTTATGGGAGGAAGAGACCCAGTACTTC. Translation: CASSLWEEETQYF.

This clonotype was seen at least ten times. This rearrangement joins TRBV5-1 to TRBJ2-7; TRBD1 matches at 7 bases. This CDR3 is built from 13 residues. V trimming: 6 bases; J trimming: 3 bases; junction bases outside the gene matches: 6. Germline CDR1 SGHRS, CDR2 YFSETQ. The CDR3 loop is CASKKDRIYEQYF. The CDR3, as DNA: TGCGCCAGCAAAAAGGACAGGATCTACGAGCAGTACTTC.

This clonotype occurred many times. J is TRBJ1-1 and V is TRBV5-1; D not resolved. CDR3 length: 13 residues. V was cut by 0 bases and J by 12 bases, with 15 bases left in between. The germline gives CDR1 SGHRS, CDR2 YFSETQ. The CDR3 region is CASSLVHRGETFF. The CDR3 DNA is TGCGCCAGCAGCTTGGTCCATCGAGGCGAAACTTTCTTT.

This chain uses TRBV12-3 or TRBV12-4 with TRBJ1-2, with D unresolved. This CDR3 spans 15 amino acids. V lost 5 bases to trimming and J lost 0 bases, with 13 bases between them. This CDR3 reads CASSQEGLPNYGYTF. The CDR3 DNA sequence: TGTGCCAGCAGTCAGGAGGGTCTGCCTAACTATGGCTACACCTTC.

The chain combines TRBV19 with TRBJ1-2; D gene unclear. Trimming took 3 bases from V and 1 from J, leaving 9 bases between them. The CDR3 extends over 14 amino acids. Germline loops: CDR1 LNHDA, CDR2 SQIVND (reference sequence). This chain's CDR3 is CASSMRTNNYGYTF. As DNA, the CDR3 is TGTGCCAGTAGTATGCGGACGAATAACTATGGCTACACCTTC.

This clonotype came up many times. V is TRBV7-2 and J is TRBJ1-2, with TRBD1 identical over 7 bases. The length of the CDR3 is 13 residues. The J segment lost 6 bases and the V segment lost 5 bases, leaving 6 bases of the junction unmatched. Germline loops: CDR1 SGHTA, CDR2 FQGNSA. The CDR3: CASSISRGDGYTF. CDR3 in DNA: TGTGCCAGCAGCATATCCAGGGGGGATGGCTACACCTTC.

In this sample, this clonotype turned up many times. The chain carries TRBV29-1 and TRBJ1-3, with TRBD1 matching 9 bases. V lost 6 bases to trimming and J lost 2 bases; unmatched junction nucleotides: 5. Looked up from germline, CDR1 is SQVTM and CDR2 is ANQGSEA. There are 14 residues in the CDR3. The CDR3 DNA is TGCAGCGTGAACCGACAGGGGGCTGGAAACACCATATATTTT. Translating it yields CSVNRQGAGNTIYF.

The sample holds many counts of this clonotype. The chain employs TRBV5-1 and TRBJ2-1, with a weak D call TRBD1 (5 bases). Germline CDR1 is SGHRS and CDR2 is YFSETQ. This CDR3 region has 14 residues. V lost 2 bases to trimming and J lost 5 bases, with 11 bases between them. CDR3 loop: CASSLIDSDNEQFF. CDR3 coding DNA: TGCGCCAGCAGCTTAATTGACAGCGACAATGAGCAGTTCTTC.

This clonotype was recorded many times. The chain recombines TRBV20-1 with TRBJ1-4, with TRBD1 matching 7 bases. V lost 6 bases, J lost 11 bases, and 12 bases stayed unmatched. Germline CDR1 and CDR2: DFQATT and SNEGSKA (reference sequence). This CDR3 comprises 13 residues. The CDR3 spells CSALDRAGDKLFF. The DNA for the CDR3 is TGCAGTGCCCTTGACAGGGCCGGAGATAAACTGTTTTTT.

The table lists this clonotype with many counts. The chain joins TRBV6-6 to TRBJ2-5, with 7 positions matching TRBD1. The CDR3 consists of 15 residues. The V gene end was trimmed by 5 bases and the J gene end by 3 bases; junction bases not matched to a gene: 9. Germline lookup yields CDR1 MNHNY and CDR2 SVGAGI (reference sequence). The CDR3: CASSRPGTVKETQYF. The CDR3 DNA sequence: TGTGCCAGCAGTCGGCCCGGGACAGTTAAAGAGACCCAGTACTTC.

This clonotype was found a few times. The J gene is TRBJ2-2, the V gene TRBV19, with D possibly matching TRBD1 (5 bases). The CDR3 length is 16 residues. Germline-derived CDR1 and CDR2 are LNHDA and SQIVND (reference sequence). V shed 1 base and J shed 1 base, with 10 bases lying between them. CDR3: CASSIVGAMNTGELFF. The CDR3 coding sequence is TGTGCCAGTAGTATAGTAGGGGCGATGAACACCGGGGAGCTGTTTTTT.

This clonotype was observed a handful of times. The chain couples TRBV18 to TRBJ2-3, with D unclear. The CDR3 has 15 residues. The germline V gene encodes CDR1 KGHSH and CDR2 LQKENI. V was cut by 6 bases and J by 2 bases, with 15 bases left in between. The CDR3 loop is CASSLYGLDTDTQYF. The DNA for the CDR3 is TGTGCCAGCTCGCTCTATGGATTGGACACAGATACGCAGTATTTT. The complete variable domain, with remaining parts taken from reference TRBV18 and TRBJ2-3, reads NAGVMQNPRHLVRRRGQEARLRCSPMKGHSHVYWYRQLPEEGLKFMVYLQKENIIDESGMPKERFSAEFPKEGPSILRIQQVVRGDSAAYFCASSLYGLDTDTQYFGPGTRLTVL.